This T cell receptor beta chain was obtained from a study of blood T cell repertoires in COVID-19 (dated by TCRdb to 2018 to 2020). About the study as a whole: Samples from collaborators originated in the United States, Italy and Spain and spanned both the acute and convalescent phases of COVID-19. The prospective study material was composed of cDNA or gDNA derived from T cells, B-cell-depleted T cells, or PBMCs. The dataset comprised deeply sampled blood TCRbeta repertoires from subjects exposed to, actively infected with, or recovered from COVID-19. The repertoires were made available in a free public database intended to serve as a resource for research on the immune response to SARS-CoV-2. The samples were drawn from the first 160 participants of the ongoing ImmuneRACE study and from 950 to 1,500 subjects provided by 6 global collaborators. Nearly every sample came with metadata listing a de-identified subject ID, COVID-19 status, age in years and sex. Where HLA class I and class II types were available, the types were taken from metadata supplied by the sample provider, not from assay-based typing.

TCRbeta CDR3 regions were amplified from genomic DNA using the immunoSEQ Assay, a bias-controlled multiplex PCR. As for how the authors treated the data: The number of nucleated cells in each sample was estimated from the amplification of reference gene primers within the assay. To quantify the absolute abundance of each unique TCRbeta CDR3 rearrangement, sequence reads were collapsed and filtered. For each sample, productive Simpson clonality was calculated as the square root of Simpson's diversity index over productive rearrangements. The table comes from immuneACCESS by way of TCRdb, which keeps in-frame sequences with V and J called. Part of the clones is missing from these tables; in studies checked, under half for an unresolved V gene and the rest for unknown reasons. The V and J calls and the clone size are those of that table, but D and trimming were determined from the DNA. This sample comprises around 230,000 clones, 70% to 90% of them detected only once. The ten largest make up nearly 9.5% of the sample.

Regarding this clone: Its antigen remains undetermined. Qualities for individual bases were not recorded, and no much larger clone is one base off.

Participants in the prospective study were enrolled through a virtual design, were aged 18 to 89 years, and lived in 24 United States geographic areas. To assign participants to cohorts, the prospective study relied on clinical history that participants themselves reported in a screening survey and a study questionnaire. For ImmuneRACE Cohort 3, a participant was defined as recovered based on two consecutive negative NP/OP PCR tests, clearance by a healthcare professional, or resolution of symptoms. In the prospective study, whole blood, serum and a nasopharyngeal or oropharyngeal swab were collected from each participant by mobile phlebotomists. Additional blood draws and questionnaires over a 2-month period could optionally be provided by prospective study participants. Prospective study blood samples were shipped either frozen or at room temperature before DNA extraction. General findings and caveats noted by the study authors: The quantity of clinical and demographic metadata differed by source and by participant and was supplied without curation.

V and J are truncated by 5 bases and 0 bases respectively, leaving an intervening sequence of 10 bases. CDR1 and CDR2 were assigned from the germline V gene as SGHTA and FQGNSA. The CDR3 goes from the cysteine to the phenylalanine over 15 residues. The retained sequence is limited to the CDR3, 45 bases, with the frame set at the first base. Recombination linked TRBV7-2 to TRBJ2-2; a tentative D call is TRBD1 (6 bases match). The origin of this receptor is a middle-aged man who had recovered from COVID-19. Sequenced material: PBMCs or T cells enriched from blood (not recorded which). The CDR3 region: CASSQDSTNTGELFF. The nucleotide sequence is TGTGCCAGCAGCCAGGACAGCACGAACACCGGGGAGCTGTTTTTT.